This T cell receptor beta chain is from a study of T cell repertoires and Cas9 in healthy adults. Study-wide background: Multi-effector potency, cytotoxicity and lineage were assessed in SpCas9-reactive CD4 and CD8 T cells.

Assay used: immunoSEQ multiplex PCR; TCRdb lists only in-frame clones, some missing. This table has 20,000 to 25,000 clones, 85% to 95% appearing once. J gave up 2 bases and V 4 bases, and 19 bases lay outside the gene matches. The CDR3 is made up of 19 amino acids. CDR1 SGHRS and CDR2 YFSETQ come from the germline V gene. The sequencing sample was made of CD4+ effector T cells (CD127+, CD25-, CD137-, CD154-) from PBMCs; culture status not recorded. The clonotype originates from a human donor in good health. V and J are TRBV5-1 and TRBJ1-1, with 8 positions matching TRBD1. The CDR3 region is CASSATGQGSIEINTEAFF. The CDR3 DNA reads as TGCGCCAGCAGCGCTACCGGACAGGGAAGTATAGAGATCAACACTGAAGCTTTCTTT.